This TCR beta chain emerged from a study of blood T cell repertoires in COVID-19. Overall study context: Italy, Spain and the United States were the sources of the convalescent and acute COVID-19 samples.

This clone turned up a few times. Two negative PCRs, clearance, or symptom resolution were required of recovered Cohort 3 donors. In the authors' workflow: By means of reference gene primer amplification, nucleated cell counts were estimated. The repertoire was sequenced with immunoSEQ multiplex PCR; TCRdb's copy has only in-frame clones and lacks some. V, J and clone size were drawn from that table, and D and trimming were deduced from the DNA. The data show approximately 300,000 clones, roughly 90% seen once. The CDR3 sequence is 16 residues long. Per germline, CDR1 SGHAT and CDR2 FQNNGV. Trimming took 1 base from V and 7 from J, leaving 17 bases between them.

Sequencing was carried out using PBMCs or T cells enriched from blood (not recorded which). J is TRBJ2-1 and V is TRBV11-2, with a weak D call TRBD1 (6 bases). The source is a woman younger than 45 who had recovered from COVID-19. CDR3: CASSLVQGLVMNEQFF. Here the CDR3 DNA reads TGTGCCAGCAGCTTAGTACAGGGCCTTGTTATGAATGAGCAGTTCTTC.